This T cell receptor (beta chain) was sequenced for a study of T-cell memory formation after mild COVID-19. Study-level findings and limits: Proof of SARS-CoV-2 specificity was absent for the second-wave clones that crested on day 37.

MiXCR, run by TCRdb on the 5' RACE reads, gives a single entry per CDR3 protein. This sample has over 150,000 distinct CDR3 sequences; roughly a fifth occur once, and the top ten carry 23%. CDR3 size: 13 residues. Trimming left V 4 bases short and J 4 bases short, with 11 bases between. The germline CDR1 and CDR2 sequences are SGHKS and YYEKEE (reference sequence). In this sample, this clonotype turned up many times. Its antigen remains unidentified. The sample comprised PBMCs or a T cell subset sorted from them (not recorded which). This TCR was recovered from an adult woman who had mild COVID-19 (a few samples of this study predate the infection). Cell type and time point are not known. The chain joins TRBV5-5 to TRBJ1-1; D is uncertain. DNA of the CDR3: TGTGCCAGCAGCCGGACCGTGGGCACTGAAGCTTTCTTT. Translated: CASSRTVGTEAFF.